The T cell receptor beta chain described here comes from a study of T-cell reconstitution after alpha-beta-depleted transplantation in children. This clonotype was seen ten or more times. Germline values: CDR1 SGHRS, CDR2 YFSETQ. V lost 2 bases to trimming and J lost 0 bases, with 8 bases between them. The CDR3 is 14 residues long. Unique molecular identifiers were incorporated during preparation of the TCRbeta library. A single record per CDR3 protein comes from TCRdb applying MiXCR to the PCR reads. The sample lists hundreds of thousands of distinct CDR3 sequences; 12% were seen once. The TCR was taken from a human donor who donated a stem cell graft to a child with acute lymphoblastic leukemia. The specimen was PBMCs from the stem cell graft donor, collected from the stem cell graft. The chain joins TRBV5-1 to TRBJ2-5; a possible D gene is TRBD1 (5 bases). CDR3 amino acids: CASSLQAYQETQYF. CDR3 in DNA: TGCGCCAGCAGCTTACAGGCGTACCAAGAGACCCAGTACTTC. The full variable domain, its missing parts supplied by reference TRBV5-1 and TRBJ2-5, is KAGVTQTPRYLIKTRGQQVTLSCSPISGHRSVSWYQQTPGQGLQFLFEYFSETQRNKGNFPGRFSGRQFSNSRSEMNVSTLELGDSALYLCASSLQAYQETQYFGPGTRLLVL.